Described below is a single T cell receptor (beta chain) sequence and its context. One base away lies a much larger clone, so this may be a sequencing read error. These data belong to a study of T cells in Graves' hyperthyroidism and ophthalmopathy. The PBMCs had their origin in around 10 ml of fresh peripheral blood. Amplified TCR beta CDR3 regions derived from RNA transcripts. The HTBI primer set was used in a first-round RT-PCR of the TCR CDR3. TCRdb redid the calling of the multiplex PCR reads with MiXCR, one entry per CDR3 protein. This table has around 300,000 distinct CDR3 sequences, roughly 13% appearing once. J lost 2 bases, V lost 0 bases, and 9 bases had no gene match. CDR3 length equals 16 residues. Germline CDR1 is DFQATT and CDR2 is SNEGSKA (reference sequence).

This clonotype was sampled from a woman aged 40 to 50 with Graves' ophthalmopathy. Sequences were obtained from blood. V and J are TRBV20-1 and TRBJ2-7; TRBD2 aligns across 8 bases. CDR3 bases: TGCAGTGCTAGAGAATCGAGGCTAGCGGGTACCTACGAGCAGTACTTC. This sequence encodes CSARESRLAGTYEQYF.